Listed below are T cell receptor beta chains from one sample, sequenced in a study of T cells in Graves' hyperthyroidism and ophthalmopathy. MiXCR was run by TCRdb on the multiplex PCR reads, yielding one entry per CDR3 protein. The table shows hundreds of thousands of distinct CDR3 sequences, with roughly 14% occurring only once. Sequencing was performed on blood. All receptors come from a woman in her late teens or twenties with Graves' hyperthyroidism. Both conserved end residues are part of each CDR3. Each record gives: D gene, V gene, J gene, clone size, CDR3 DNA, CDR3 protein. A D gene is named only where the DNA matches it firmly. Not every row has a clone size; where given, it reads once, few, many or a size class.

NA,TRBV11-2,TRBJ2-1,few,TGTGCCAGCAGCACTATCACCAGGCGGCTATGGGACCCCAGGGGCAGGACGGTCGTCCATGAGCAGTTCTTC,CASSTITRRLWDPRGRTVVHEQFF
NA,TRBV6-5,TRBJ1-1,few,TGTGCCAGCAGTTACTTGGGTAACACTGAAGCTTTCTTT,CASSYLGNTEAFF
TRBD1,TRBV12-3/TRBV12-4,TRBJ2-5,many,TGTGCCAGCAGTAGGGACAGGGAGAGAGAGACCCAGTACTTC,CASSRDRERETQYF
TRBD1,TRBV30,TRBJ1-2,once,TGTGCCTGGAGTTACAGGGGGCCAAGTGGCTACACCTTC,CAWSYRGPSGYTF
TRBD1,TRBV20-1,TRBJ1-2,many,TGCAGTGTTGACACAGGGGTTGGCTCGTATGGCTACACCTTC,CSVDTGVGSYGYTF
TRBD1,TRBV4-1,TRBJ1-6,NA,TGCGCCAGCAGCCAGGGGACAGGCTCACCCCTCCACTTT,CASSQGTGSPLHF
NA,TRBV11-2,TRBJ2-7,NA,TGTGCCAGCACCCGCATGGAGGACTCCTACGAGCAGTACTTC,CASTRMEDSYEQYF
TRBD2,TRBV4-1,TRBJ2-2,few,TGCGCCAGCAGCCTTCTCATGGGGAGGGGACCCACCGGGGAGCTGTTTTTT,CASSLLMGRGPTGELFF
NA,TRBV19,TRBJ1-1,few,TGTGCCAGTAGTTATCTGGGGGGGACCGACACTGAAGCTTTCTTT,CASSYLGGTDTEAFF
NA,TRBV18,TRBJ2-5,many,TGTGCCAGCTCACCACCGGAAGGTCGAAAGACCCAGTACTTC,CASSPPEGRKTQYF
NA,TRBV14,TRBJ1-4,many,TGTGCCAGCAGCCTTGCTGGGGGCGTGAATGAAAAACTGTTTTTT,CASSLAGGVNEKLFF
NA,TRBV5-1,TRBJ1-4,many,TGCGCCAGCAGCGGGCAGGGATCTTCAAAACTGTTTTTT,CASSGQGSSKLFF
NA,TRBV5-6,TRBJ2-7,few,TGTGCCAGCAGCAAGGCTTCCAGGGACTACGAGCAGTACTTC,CASSKASRDYEQYF
TRBD2,TRBV6-2/TRBV6-3,TRBJ2-3,NA,TGTGCCAGCATCATTCTAGCGGGAGGGACAGATACGCAGTATTTT,CASIILAGGTDTQYF
NA,TRBV12-3/TRBV12-4,TRBJ2-7,many,TGTGCCAGCAGGCCCTACACCGACTCCTACGAGCAGTACTTC,CASRPYTDSYEQYF
TRBD2,TRBV5-1,TRBJ2-3,many,TGCGCCAGCAAGGGACTAGTGGTCGCAGATACGCAGTATTTT,CASKGLVVADTQYF
TRBD1,TRBV19,TRBJ1-2,few,TGTGCCACCTCACGCCAATCGGACAGGGGGACCTACTATGGCTACACCTTC,CATSRQSDRGTYYGYTF
NA,TRBV20-1,TRBJ2-1,many,TGCAGTGCTCAGGCCCATGAGCAGTTCTTC,CSAQAHEQFF
TRBD1,TRBV28,TRBJ2-7,NA,TGTGCCACCATAGGGACAGGATACTACGAGCAGTACTTC,CATIGTGYYEQYF
NA,TRBV27,TRBJ1-1,many,TGTGCCAGCAGCCCTTATCTGGCCACGAACACTGAAGCTTTCTTT,CASSPYLATNTEAFF
NA,TRBV2,TRBJ2-4,NA,TGTGCCAGCAGGAGACGGCAAGCCAAAAACATTCAGTACTTC,CASRRRQAKNIQYF
TRBD2,TRBV7-2,TRBJ2-7,many,TGTGCCAGCAGCTCGCGACTAGCGGCTGCCTACGAGCAGTACTTC,CASSSRLAAAYEQYF
TRBD1,TRBV11-2,TRBJ2-7,many,TGTGCCAGCAGCTTCTATGACAGGGGGACCTACGAGCAGTACTTC,CASSFYDRGTYEQYF
TRBD1,TRBV19,TRBJ1-3,NA,TGTGCCAGTAGTATGGGACAGGCTATTACTGGAAACACCATATATTTT,CASSMGQAITGNTIYF
TRBD2,TRBV19,TRBJ2-5,few,TGTGCCAGTAGTATAACCGGACTAGCGGGAGTTGAGACCCAGTACTTC,CASSITGLAGVETQYF
NA,TRBV10-3,TRBJ1-2,NA,TGTGCGGGTAGGGGGACACTGCCTGAGGGAGGCTACACCTTC,CAGRGTLPEGGYTF
NA,TRBV7-3,TRBJ1-1,many,TGTGCCAGCAGCTTATGGCAGAACACTGAAGCTTTCTTT,CASSLWQNTEAFF
TRBD1,TRBV20-1,TRBJ1-5,few,TGCAGTGCTAGAGATTACAGGGGTAATCAGCCCCAGCATTTT,CSARDYRGNQPQHF
TRBD2,TRBV10-2,TRBJ2-7,few,TGCGCCAGCAGTGAGTCGGAACGGGAGGGGACCTACGAGCAGTACTTC,CASSESEREGTYEQYF
TRBD1,TRBV7-9,TRBJ1-3,NA,TGTGCCAGCATCCAGGGGGCCTCTGGAAACACCATATATTTT,CASIQGASGNTIYF
TRBD2,TRBV5-1,TRBJ2-5,many,TGCGCCAGCAGCTCCCGGACTAGCGGGTCGTCGGAGACCCAGTACTTC,CASSSRTSGSSETQYF
NA,TRBV28,TRBJ1-2,many,TGTGCCAGCAGTCCCGACGCGGGGGGCTACACCTTC,CASSPDAGGYTF
NA,TRBV10-3,TRBJ2-2,NA,TGTGCCATCAGTTCACAGGGTTTTTCACTGAACACCGGGGAGCTGTTTTTT,CAISSQGFSLNTGELFF
NA,TRBV2,TRBJ2-7,many,TGTGCCAGCAAACAGGACAGCTCCTACGAGCAGTACTTC,CASKQDSSYEQYF
TRBD1,TRBV7-8,TRBJ2-7,many,TGTGCCAGCAGGTCGACAGGGCCCTACGAGCAGTACTTC,CASRSTGPYEQYF
NA,TRBV20-1,TRBJ2-7,few,TGCAGTGCTACCGGACCTTCCTACGAGCAGTACTTC,CSATGPSYEQYF
NA,TRBV19,TRBJ1-5,few,TGTGCCAGTAGTATTGGGGGGCGGCAGAGTAGCAATCAGCCCCAGCATTTT,CASSIGGRQSSNQPQHF
NA,TRBV4-1,TRBJ2-7,NA,TGCGCCAGCAGCCAACCCGGTACTCTCCCGTCCGAGCAGTACTTC,CASSQPGTLPSEQYF
NA,TRBV18,TRBJ2-3,many,TGTGCCAGCTCATCAAGGCACACCACAGATACGCAGTATTTT,CASSSRHTTDTQYF
NA,TRBV30,TRBJ2-5,many,TGTGCCTGGATTGCCCGTCGCGGGGCAGGGACCCAGTACTTC,CAWIARRGAGTQYF
NA,TRBV6-1,TRBJ2-1,few,TGTGCCAGCCGAGAGGGGGGCAATGAGCAGTTCTTC,CASREGGNEQFF
TRBD1,TRBV7-2,TRBJ1-2,few,TGTGCCAGCAGCTTATTTGGTGCAGGGGGGGGTGAGGGCTACACCTTC,CASSLFGAGGGEGYTF
NA,TRBV12-3/TRBV12-4,TRBJ2-4,many,TGTGCCAGCAGTTTTGGCGGGAAAAACATTCAGTACTTC,CASSFGGKNIQYF
NA,TRBV3-1,TRBJ1-2,once,TGTGCCAGCAGCCAATCCCCCGGGACCCTTTATTGGGACACCTTC,CASSQSPGTLYWDTF
NA,TRBV29-1,TRBJ1-1,many,TGCAGCGTTGCGCACGGGGGACACAAGAACACTGAAGCTTTCTTT,CSVAHGGHKNTEAFF
NA,TRBV27,TRBJ2-5,many,TGTGCCAGCAGTTTCGCAGGCCGGGAGACCCAGTACTTC,CASSFAGRETQYF
NA,TRBV5-6,TRBJ2-4,many,TGTGCCAGCAGCTTGGTGGCCTTAGCCAAAAACATTCAGTACTTC,CASSLVALAKNIQYF
TRBD1,TRBV28,TRBJ2-3,NA,TGTGCCAGCAGGGGGACAGGGTGGTGGAATACGCAGTATTTT,CASRGTGWWNTQYF
NA,TRBV20-1,TRBJ2-3,many,TGCAGTGCTAGCGGAGGGGGGTCTAGCACAGATACGCAGTATTTT,CSASGGGSSTDTQYF
NA,TRBV12-3/TRBV12-4,TRBJ1-5,many,TGTGCCAGCAGTCCGAGAACCTATAGCAATCAGCCCCAGCATTTT,CASSPRTYSNQPQHF
TRBD2,TRBV7-2,TRBJ2-7,many,TGTGCCAGCAGCTTAGCCGTGACTAGCGGGAACTACGAGCAGTACTTC,CASSLAVTSGNYEQYF
TRBD1,TRBV4-1,TRBJ1-1,many,TGCGCCAGCAGCCACCTACTATTGGGACAGGCGGTGAACACTGAAGCTTTCTTT,CASSHLLLGQAVNTEAFF
NA,TRBV2,TRBJ2-1,many,TGTGCCAGCAGCCCACAGGGACTCCACAACGATGAGCAGTTCTTC,CASSPQGLHNDEQFF
NA,TRBV9,TRBJ2-3,few,TGTGCCAGCAGCCTTCGACTAACCCTCACAGATACGCAGTATTTT,CASSLRLTLTDTQYF
NA,TRBV6-1,TRBJ1-5,many,TGTGCCAGCAGACCCGGAGAGGGCCTCAATCAGCCCCAGCATTTT,CASRPGEGLNQPQHF